The clone carrying this T cell receptor beta chain was seen at least ten times. The cDNA was generated by 5'RACE with 10-nucleotide random UMIs. From 15-18 subjects, every sequencing run obtained over 190 million TCR-beta sequences. TCRdb recomputed calls from the 5' RACE reads with MiXCR, one row per CDR3 protein. The sample records fewer than 55,000 distinct CDR3 sequences, 10% being singletons. Deletions cut 0 bases from V and 7 bases from J, with 11 bases between. Germline V lookup: CDR1 SGHRS, CDR2 YFSETQ. The CDR3 spans 14 residues. The time point was: longitudinal time-point 1 (baseline). This record belongs to a study of neurological immune-mediated disorders.

The receptor was isolated from a woman in her 40s in good health. This chain joins TRBV5-1 and TRBJ2-1; D is ambiguous. Sequenced sample: PBMCs. The CDR3 sequence: CASSLEGRINEQFF. In DNA form, the CDR3 reads TGCGCCAGCAGCTTGGAAGGCAGGATTAATGAGCAGTTCTTC.